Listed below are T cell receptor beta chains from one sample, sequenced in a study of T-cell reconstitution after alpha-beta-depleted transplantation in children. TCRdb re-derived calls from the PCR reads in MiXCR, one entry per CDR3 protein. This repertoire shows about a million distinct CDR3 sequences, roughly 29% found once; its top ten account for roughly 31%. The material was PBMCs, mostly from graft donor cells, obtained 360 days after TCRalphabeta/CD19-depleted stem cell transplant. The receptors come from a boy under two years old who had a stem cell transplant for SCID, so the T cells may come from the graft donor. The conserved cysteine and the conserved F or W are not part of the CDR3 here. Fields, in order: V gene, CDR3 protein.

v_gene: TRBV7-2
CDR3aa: ASSLGLVGGWLETQY

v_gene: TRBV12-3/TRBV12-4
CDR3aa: ALGGNYGYT

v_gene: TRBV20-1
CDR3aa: RARVGQGVVSGINQPQH

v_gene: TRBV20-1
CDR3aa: SASPGVAYNSPLH

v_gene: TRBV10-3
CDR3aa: AISEGTGTGELF

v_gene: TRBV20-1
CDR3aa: SARLAGGNTGELF

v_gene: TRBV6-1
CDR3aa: ASSRGTLGTEETQY

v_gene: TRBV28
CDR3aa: ASSPHGTGQETQY

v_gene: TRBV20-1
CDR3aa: SVQPLEWVSTEAF

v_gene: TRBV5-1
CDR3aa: ASSLSTGGPTDTQY

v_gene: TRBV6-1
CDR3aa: ASSRQGMVDSPLH

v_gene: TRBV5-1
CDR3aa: ASSLGTGEETQY

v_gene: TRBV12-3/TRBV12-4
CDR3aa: ASTNRVDQPQH

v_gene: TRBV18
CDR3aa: ASSPPQGVYYEQY

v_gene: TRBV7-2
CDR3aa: ASSPVGYEQF

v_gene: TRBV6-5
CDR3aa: ASSYSRRSSGNTIY

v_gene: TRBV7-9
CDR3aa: ASSPYDNQPQH

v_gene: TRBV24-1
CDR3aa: ATSETGVSSYNEQF

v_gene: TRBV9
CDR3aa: ASSPLEGIHNEQF

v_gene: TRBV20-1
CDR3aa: SARRTSGYNEQF

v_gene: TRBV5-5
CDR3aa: ASSSGRERTEAF

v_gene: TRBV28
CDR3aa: ASSFDRDNEQF

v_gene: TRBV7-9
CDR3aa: ASSAGQTYGYT

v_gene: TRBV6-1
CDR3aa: ASTPTGGGMHEQY

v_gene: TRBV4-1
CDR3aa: ASSQGRQGMFNQPQH

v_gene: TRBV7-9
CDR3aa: ASSKETGINYGYT

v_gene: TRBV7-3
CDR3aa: ASRPRTGEDTEAF

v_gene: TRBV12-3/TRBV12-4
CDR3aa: ASSESAAQY